The rows below give T cell receptor beta chains drawn from one sample of a study of T cells in tuberculosis. Clones were sequenced by immunoSEQ multiplex PCR, and TCRdb holds only the in-frame ones, with some missing. The profile shows about 45,000 clones, approximately 94% of them singletons. Material: PBMCs. These receptors came from a donor under 30 with latent tuberculosis or without tuberculosis infection. Some clones in this sample may be carry-over from other donors' samples. Each CDR3 is given with its conserved first and last residue. D genes are given only for firm matches. Rows may omit the clone size; those that give it use once, few, many or a size class.

.,once,TRBJ2-7,TRBV18,TGTGCCACAACCCGGGACTCAGCCTACGAGCAGTACTTC,CATTRDSAYEQYF
.,.,TRBJ1-5,TRBV5-1,TGCGCCAGCAGCCCGAACGGGGGAATGAGCAATCAGCCCCAGCATTTT,CASSPNGGMSNQPQHF
TRBD2,.,TRBJ2-5,TRBV7-2,TGTGCCAGCAGCTTGGGCGGGAGGTGGGAGACCCAGTACTTC,CASSLGGRWETQYF
.,.,TRBJ2-7,TRBV7-3,TGTGCCAGCAGCTTACAGGGGAGCTCCTACGAGCAGTACTTC,CASSLQGSSYEQYF
TRBD1,.,TRBJ2-1,TRBV6-6,TGTGCCAGCAGTTACCCTCCGGGACAGGGCATCAATGAGCAGTTCTTC,CASSYPPGQGINEQFF
.,.,TRBJ1-1,TRBV5-6,TGTGCCAGCAGCTTGATGGGGGGGACTGAAGCTTTCTTT,CASSLMGGTEAFF
.,.,TRBJ2-3,TRBV4-2,TGTGCCAGCAGCCGAGACCCGCCTCGGCTAGCCCCCGATACGCAGTATTTT,CASSRDPPRLAPDTQYF
.,.,TRBJ2-2,TRBV19,TGTGCCAGTAGTATTTCAGGGCGACTCACCGGGGAGCTGTTTTTT,CASSISGRLTGELFF
.,.,TRBJ2-1,TRBV5-6,TGTGCCAGCAGCTTGGGACAGAGCTCCTACAATGAGCAGTTCTTC,CASSLGQSSYNEQFF
TRBD2,.,TRBJ2-3,TRBV11-2,TGTGCCAGCAGCCGCGAGACGACTAGCGACACAGATACGCAGTATTTT,CASSRETTSDTDTQYF
.,.,TRBJ1-1,TRBV5-6,TGTGCCAGCAGCTTGGGGGAGGGCATGAACACTGAAGCTTTCTTT,CASSLGEGMNTEAFF
.,once,TRBJ1-5,TRBV12-5,TGTGCTAGTGGTTTGCTGGCAGGCCGGGAGGCCCAGCATTTT,CASGLLAGREAQHF
.,.,TRBJ2-3,TRBV10-3,TGTGCCATCAGTGATAAGAGTAGCGGAACTAGCACAGATACGCAGTATTTT,CAISDKSSGTSTDTQYF
.,.,TRBJ2-7,TRBV9,TGTGCCAGCAGCGTAGCACCAGCGGAGGGGGGGTACGAGCAGTACTTC,CASSVAPAEGGYEQYF
.,.,TRBJ2-1,TRBV28,TGTGCCAGCACCCCGGAGGCAGTCAATGAGCAGTTCTTC,CASTPEAVNEQFF
.,.,TRBJ1-5,TRBV10-3,TGTGCCATCAGTGAGGAAGGGGCCCAGGGGCCCCAGCATTTT,CAISEEGAQGPQHF
.,.,TRBJ2-1,TRBV30,TGTGCCTGGAGCGCGACAAACAATGAGCAGTTCTTC,CAWSATNNEQFF
TRBD1,.,TRBJ1-1,TRBV9,TGTGCCAGCAGCGCTATGACAGGGGTTGACACTGAAGCTTTCTTT,CASSAMTGVDTEAFF
.,.,TRBJ1-1,TRBV27,TGTGCCAGCAGTTCCCTTCCGAACACTGAAGCTTTCTTT,CASSSLPNTEAFF
TRBD1,.,TRBJ1-1,TRBV20-1,TGCAGTGCTAGTACAGGGGGCCCAGCTTTCTTT,CSASTGGPAFF
.,.,TRBJ2-1,TRBV5-6,TGTGCCAGCGTCGCGGGGACTCGCTCCTACAATGAGCAGTTCTTC,CASVAGTRSYNEQFF
.,.,TRBJ1-1,TRBV11-2,TGTGCCAGCAGCTTAGACGTCTCCCTCGGGACTGAAGCTTTCTTT,CASSLDVSLGTEAFF
TRBD1,.,TRBJ2-5,TRBV7-3,TGTGCCAGCAGTAGGGACAGGGGGCAGGAGACCCAGTACTTC,CASSRDRGQETQYF
TRBD1,.,TRBJ1-1,TRBV6-5,TGTGCCAGCAGTTACTCGGTGCAGGGGGACACTGAAGCTTTCTTT,CASSYSVQGDTEAFF
.,.,TRBJ2-7,TRBV4-1,TGCGCCAGCAGCCAAGAAGGACTCTACGAGCAGTACTTC,CASSQEGLYEQYF
.,.,TRBJ2-6,TRBV6-5,TGTGCCAGCAGTTCCCTCCCTTCGGCTGGGGCCAACGTCCTGACTTTC,CASSSLPSAGANVLTF
.,.,TRBJ1-1,TRBV28,TGTGCCAGCAGTTTCGGGAGACCGAACACTGAAGCTTTCTTT,CASSFGRPNTEAFF
.,.,TRBJ2-7,TRBV28,TGTGCCAGCAGTTTATCTAGCGTCTACGAGCAGTACTTC,CASSLSSVYEQYF
TRBD1,.,TRBJ1-5,TRBV7-2,TGTGCCAGCAGCTTATGGGGACAGGGACCTCAGCCCCAGCATTTT,CASSLWGQGPQPQHF
TRBD2,.,TRBJ2-3,TRBV25-1,TGTGCCAGCGCTCTAGCGGGAGGGGGCACAGATACGCAGTATTTT,CASALAGGGTDTQYF
.,.,TRBJ2-5,TRBV9,TGTGCCAGCAGCGTAGCGGGGGAGAAAGAGACCCAGTACTTC,CASSVAGEKETQYF
TRBD1,once,TRBJ2-1,TRBV2,TGTGCCAGCAGTGCCTATGGACAGGGGGACAATGAGCAGTTCTTC,CASSAYGQGDNEQFF
.,.,TRBJ1-4,TRBV9,TGTGCCAGCAGCGTAGATGTGGGCGAACTGTTTTTT,CASSVDVGELFF
.,.,TRBJ2-1,TRBV12-5,TGTGCTAGTGGTTTGGTACGGAATAGAAGCGGGCTTGAGCAGTTCTTC,CASGLVRNRSGLEQFF
.,.,TRBJ2-5,TRBV18,TGTGCCAGCTCACATAGACAGAATCAAGAGACCCAGTACTTC,CASSHRQNQETQYF
.,.,TRBJ2-2,TRBV9,TGTGCCAGCAGCGTCGAGGGCGATCCGACCGGGGAGCTGTTTTTT,CASSVEGDPTGELFF
TRBD2,.,TRBJ2-7,TRBV5-6,TGTGCCAGCAGGATACAGAGCGGGAGGCCCTACGAGCAGTACTTC,CASRIQSGRPYEQYF
TRBD2,.,TRBJ2-3,TRBV7-2,TGTGCCAGCAGCCTACTAGCGGGGGGGGCGACAGATACGCAGTATTTT,CASSLLAGGATDTQYF
.,.,TRBJ1-4,TRBV27,TGTGCCAGCAGTTTACTAAGAGGAGCAACTAATGAAAAACTGTTTTTT,CASSLLRGATNEKLFF
TRBD1,once,TRBJ2-6,TRBV5-1,TGCGCCAGCACCAACCGAGGGGGCTATGGGGCCAACGTCCTGACTTTC,CASTNRGGYGANVLTF
.,.,TRBJ2-1,TRBV29-1,TGCAGCGTTGAAGAGCCGGGTGGGGCCAGCTCCTACAATGAGCAGTTCTTC,CSVEEPGGASSYNEQFF
.,.,TRBJ1-2,TRBV10-3,TGTGCCATCAGTGGATCAGGGGTGGGCGGCTACACCTTC,CAISGSGVGGYTF
TRBD1,.,TRBJ1-2,TRBV5-4,TGTGCCAGCAGCGCCGGGACAGTGGTTAACTATGGCTACACCTTC,CASSAGTVVNYGYTF
TRBD2,.,TRBJ2-1,TRBV9,TGTGCCAGCAGCCCCTATTCCCCTAGCGGGAGTTACAATGAGCAGTTCTTC,CASSPYSPSGSYNEQFF
.,.,TRBJ1-5,TRBV25-1,TGTGCCAGCAGTGGTTGGGGAGGGGGAGGTCAGCCCCAGCATTTT,CASSGWGGGGQPQHF
TRBD2,.,TRBJ2-4,TRBV30,TGTGCCTGGAGTGTACACCTAGCGGACAAAAACATTCAGTACTTC,CAWSVHLADKNIQYF
TRBD1,.,TRBJ2-1,TRBV10-1,TGCGCCAGCAGGCAGGGACAGGGGAGGAATGAGCAGTTCTTC,CASRQGQGRNEQFF
.,.,TRBJ2-3,TRBV30,TGTGCCTGGAGGCCGGGGACTAGCACAGATACGCAGTATTTT,CAWRPGTSTDTQYF
TRBD2,.,TRBJ2-7,TRBV5-1,TGCGCCAGCAGCTTAACTAGCGGGAGCTACGAGCAGTACTTC,CASSLTSGSYEQYF
.,.,TRBJ2-2,TRBV7-6,TGTGCCAGCAGCTCCGAGGGTGGGAATGACGGGGAGCTGTTTTTT,CASSSEGGNDGELFF
.,.,TRBJ2-1,TRBV6-1,TGTGCCAGCAGTGAATACCTTCCAGGGGTCACCTACAATGAGCAGTTCTTC,CASSEYLPGVTYNEQFF
.,.,TRBJ2-1,TRBV15,TGTGCCACCAGCGTTTCTTCTAGCTCGTATGAGCAGTTCTTC,CATSVSSSSYEQFF
.,.,TRBJ2-5,TRBV4-1,TGCGCCAGCAGCCAAGCTAGTAACGTTCAAGAGACCCAGTACTTC,CASSQASNVQETQYF
.,once,TRBJ2-3,TRBV12-5,TGTGCTAGTAATAGTCGTACAGATACGCAGTATTTT,CASNSRTDTQYF
.,.,TRBJ2-7,TRBV19,TGTGCCAGTAGGCTGACAGGTTCCTCCTACGAGCAGTACTTC,CASRLTGSSYEQYF
.,.,TRBJ2-3,TRBV9,TGTGCCAGCAGCCTTACTAGTATTGTAGATACGCAGTATTTT,CASSLTSIVDTQYF
TRBD1,.,TRBJ2-7,TRBV4-3,TGCGCCAGCAGTCAGGACAGGGTCCTCTACGAGCAGTACTTC,CASSQDRVLYEQYF
.,.,TRBJ1-1,TRBV5-6,TGTGCCAGCAGCTTGTACGCAGGGATATTAAACACTGAAGCTTTCTTT,CASSLYAGILNTEAFF
TRBD1,.,TRBJ2-3,TRBV4-3,TGCGCCAGCAGCCAAGGGTCCGGACAGGGGCCAGATACGCAGTATTTT,CASSQGSGQGPDTQYF